This T cell receptor (beta chain) is from a study of vaccination and CD4 T cells after COVID-19. Background on the study: Four females and six males made up the convalescents, two of whom were Hispanic.

CDR3 size: 17 residues. Trimming removed 5 bases at V and 0 bases at J, with 20 bases between. Germline V gene data show CDR1 as SGHTA and CDR2 as FQGNSA. The treatment: 10-day PBMC culture with coronavirus spike peptide pools or control peptides (ViraFEST assay). Gathered ahead of the COVID-19 pandemic (2011-2018) were the CD4+ T cells of the unexposed donor. Under the ViraFEST approach, antigen-specific T cells were expanded with peptide pools and TCRs subsequently sequenced. Of note for this clonotype: Antigen unknown.

Cultured CD4+ T-cell DNA underwent Oncomine TCR Beta short-read sequencing. Genomic DNA was isolated from cultured CD4+ T cells. One entry per CDR3 protein, called by TCRdb with MiXCR from the PCR reads. The sample contains some 9,100 distinct CDR3 sequences, about 43% of which appear only once. Sample: CD4+ T cells from blood, cultured in vitro. V is TRBV7-2 and J is TRBJ2-7; a weak D match, TRBD2 (6 bases). This TCR came from a human donor in good health. The CDR3 sequence: CASSQQLPTTSSYEQYF. In DNA form, the CDR3 reads TGTGCCAGCAGCCAACAACTACCAACGACTAGCTCCTACGAGCAGTACTTC.